This TCR beta chain came from a study of T-cell memory formation after mild COVID-19. Each CDR3 protein gets one entry after TCRdb re-called the 5' RACE reads with MiXCR. The sample lists fewer than 200,000 distinct CDR3 sequences; under 20% were seen once. CDR1 is SEHNR and CDR2 is FQNEAQ in the germline V gene (reference sequence). V lost 11 bases to trimming and J lost 1 base, with 11 bases between them. This CDR3 contains 12 residues. This clonotype has only one observation. The sequenced material came from PBMCs or a T cell subset sorted from them (not recorded which). The chain couples TRBV7-9 to TRBJ1-1; TRBD1 might be the D (5 bases). The TCR originated in a man younger than 30 who had mild COVID-19 (a few samples of this study predate the infection). Cell type and time point are not known. CDR3 bases: TGTGCCGCAGGGCGGGGGAACACTGAAGCTTTCTTT. Its translation is CAAGRGNTEAFF.